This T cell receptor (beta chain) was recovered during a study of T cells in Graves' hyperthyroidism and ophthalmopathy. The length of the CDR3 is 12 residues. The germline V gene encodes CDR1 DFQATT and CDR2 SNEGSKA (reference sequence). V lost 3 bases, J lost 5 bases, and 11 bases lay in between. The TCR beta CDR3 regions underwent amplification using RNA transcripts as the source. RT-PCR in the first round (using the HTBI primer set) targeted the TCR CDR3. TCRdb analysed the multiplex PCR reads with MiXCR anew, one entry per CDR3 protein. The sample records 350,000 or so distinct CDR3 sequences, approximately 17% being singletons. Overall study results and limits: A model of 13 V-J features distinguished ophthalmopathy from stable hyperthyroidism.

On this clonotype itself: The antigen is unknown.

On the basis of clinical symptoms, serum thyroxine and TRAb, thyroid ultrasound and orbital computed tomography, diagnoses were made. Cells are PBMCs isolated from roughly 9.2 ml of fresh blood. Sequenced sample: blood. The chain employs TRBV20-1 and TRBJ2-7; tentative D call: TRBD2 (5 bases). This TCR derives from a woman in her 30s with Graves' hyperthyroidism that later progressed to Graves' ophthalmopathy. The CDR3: CSASALAHEQYF. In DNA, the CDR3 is TGCAGTGCTAGTGCCCTAGCCCACGAGCAGTACTTC.